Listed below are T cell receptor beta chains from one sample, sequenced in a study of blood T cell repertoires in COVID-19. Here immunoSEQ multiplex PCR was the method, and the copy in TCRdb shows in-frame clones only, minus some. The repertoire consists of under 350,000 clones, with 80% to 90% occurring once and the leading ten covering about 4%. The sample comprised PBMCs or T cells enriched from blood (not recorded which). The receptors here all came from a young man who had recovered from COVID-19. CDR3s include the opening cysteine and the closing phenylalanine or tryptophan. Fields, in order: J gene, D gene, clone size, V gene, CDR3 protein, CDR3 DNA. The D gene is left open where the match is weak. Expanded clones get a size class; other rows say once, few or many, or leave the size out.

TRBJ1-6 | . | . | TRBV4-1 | CASRESREGSGSYNSPLHF | TGCGCCAGCAGAGAGTCGCGGGAGGGTTCGGGCTCCTATAATTCACCCCTCCACTTT
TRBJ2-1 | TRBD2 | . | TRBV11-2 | CASSFGLGSNEQFF | TGTGCCAGCAGCTTTGGACTAGGAAGCAATGAGCAGTTCTTC
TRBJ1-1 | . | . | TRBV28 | CASSSGLTEAFF | TGTGCCAGCAGTTCAGGGCTCACTGAAGCTTTCTTT
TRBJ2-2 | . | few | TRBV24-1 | CATSDTSGTWYTGELFF | TGTGCCACCAGTGATACATCCGGGACTTGGTACACCGGGGAGCTGTTTTTT
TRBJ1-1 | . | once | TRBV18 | CASSAGRMNTEAFF | TGTGCCAGCTCGGCAGGTAGGATGAACACTGAAGCTTTCTTT
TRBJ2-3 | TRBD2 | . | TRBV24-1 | CATSETGTSYTDTQYF | TGTGCCACCAGTGAGACCGGGACTAGTTACACAGATACGCAGTATTTT
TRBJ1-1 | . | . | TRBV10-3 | CASGLGNTEAFF | TGTGCCAGCGGCCTCGGGAACACTGAAGCTTTCTTT
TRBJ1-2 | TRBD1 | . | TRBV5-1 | CASSIRQGNYGYTF | TGCGCCAGCAGCATAAGACAGGGAAACTATGGCTACACCTTC
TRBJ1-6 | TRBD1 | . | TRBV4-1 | CASSQEGTDMNNSPLHF | TGCGCCAGCAGCCAAGAGGGGACAGATATGAATAATTCACCCCTCCACTTT
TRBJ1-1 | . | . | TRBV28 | CASSSVNTEAFF | TGTGCCAGCAGTTCGGTGAACACTGAAGCTTTCTTT
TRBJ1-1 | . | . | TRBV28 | CASVAGTEAFF | TGTGCCAGCGTAGCCGGCACTGAAGCTTTCTTT
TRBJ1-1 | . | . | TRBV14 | CASSIQGYTEAFF | TGTGCCAGCAGCATACAGGGTTACACTGAAGCTTTCTTT
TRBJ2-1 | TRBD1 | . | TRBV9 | CASSESGTEHPANEQFF | TGTGCCAGCAGCGAATCCGGGACAGAACATCCGGCCAATGAGCAGTTCTTC
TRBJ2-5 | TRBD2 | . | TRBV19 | CASSISGGKETQYF | TGTGCCAGTAGTATTAGCGGGGGAAAAGAGACCCAGTACTTC
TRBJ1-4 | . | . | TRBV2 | CASSEVGEKLFF | TGTGCCAGCAGTGAAGTCGGGGAAAAACTGTTTTTT
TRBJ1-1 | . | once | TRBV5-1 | CASSLQGTEAFF | TGCGCCAGCAGCTTGCAGGGGACTGAAGCTTTCTTT
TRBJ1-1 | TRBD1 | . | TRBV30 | CAWSFKQGYTEAFF | TGTGCCTGGAGTTTCAAACAGGGGTACACTGAAGCTTTCTTT
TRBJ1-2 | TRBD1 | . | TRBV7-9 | CASSSGGVWDGYTF | TGTGCCAGCAGCTCAGGGGGCGTATGGGATGGCTACACCTTC
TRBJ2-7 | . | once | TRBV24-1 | CATSDSYQGEQYF | TGTGCCACCAGTGATTCCTATCAGGGAGAGCAGTACTTC
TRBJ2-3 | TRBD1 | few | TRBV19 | CASSPLLPGGQGHPDTQYF | TGTGCCAGTAGTCCCCTCTTGCCGGGCGGACAGGGTCACCCAGATACGCAGTATTTT
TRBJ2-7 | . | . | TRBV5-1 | CASSSYYEQYF | TGCGCCAGCAGCTCGTACTACGAGCAGTACTTC
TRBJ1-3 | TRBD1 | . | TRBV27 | CASSPDRGPEYTIYF | TGTGCCAGCAGCCCTGACAGGGGGCCAGAGTACACCATATATTTT
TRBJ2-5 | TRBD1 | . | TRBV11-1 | CASSSRGTGKETQYF | TGTGCCAGCAGCTCCCGCGGGACAGGGAAAGAGACCCAGTACTTC
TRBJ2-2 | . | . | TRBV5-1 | CASRRDANTGELFF | TGCGCCAGCAGGAGGGATGCGAACACCGGGGAGCTGTTTTTT
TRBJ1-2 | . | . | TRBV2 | CASSLLAYGYTF | TGTGCCAGCAGTCTCCTAGCCTATGGCTACACCTTC
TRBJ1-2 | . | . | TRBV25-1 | CASSATRVRGGYTF | TGTGCCAGCAGCGCGACTCGGGTCAGAGGGGGCTACACCTTC
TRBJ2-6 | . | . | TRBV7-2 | CASSFSSGANVLTF | TGTGCCAGCAGCTTTAGCTCTGGGGCCAACGTCCTGACTTTC
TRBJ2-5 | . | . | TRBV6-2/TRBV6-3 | CASSRGAKQETQYF | TGTGCCAGCAGCCGTGGGGCGAAGCAAGAGACCCAGTACTTC
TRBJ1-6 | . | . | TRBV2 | CAVRTERRSPLHF | TGTGCCGTCAGGACAGAAAGACGTTCACCCCTCCACTTT
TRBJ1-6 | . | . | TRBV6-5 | CASRLGTVDSPLHF | TGTGCCAGCAGACTCGGGACTGTCGATTCACCCCTCCACTTT
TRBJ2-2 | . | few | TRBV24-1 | CATSDLRGHGTNTGELFF | TGTGCCACCAGTGATTTGAGGGGACATGGCACGAACACCGGGGAGCTGTTTTTT
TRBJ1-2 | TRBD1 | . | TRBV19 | CASLDRGRRGYGYTF | TGTGCCAGTCTCGACAGGGGGCGCCGCGGGTATGGCTACACCTTC
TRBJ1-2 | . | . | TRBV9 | CASSPPVGANYGYTF | TGTGCCAGCAGCCCCCCGGTGGGAGCTAACTATGGCTACACCTTC
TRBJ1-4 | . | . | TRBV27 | CASSHTYFTGSEVDNEKLFF | TGTGCCAGCAGTCATACATACTTCACAGGATCAGAGGTGGATAATGAAAAACTGTTTTTT
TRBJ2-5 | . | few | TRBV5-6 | CASSFTPGDQYF | TGTGCCAGCAGCTTTACTCCGGGAGACCAGTACTTC
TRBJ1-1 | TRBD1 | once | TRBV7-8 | CASSPRTGGRPDEAFF | TGTGCCAGCAGCCCGAGGACAGGGGGACGCCCGGATGAAGCTTTCTTT
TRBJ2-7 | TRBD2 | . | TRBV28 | CASSLTSGSYYEQYF | TGTGCCAGCAGTCTAACTAGCGGGAGCTACTACGAGCAGTACTTC
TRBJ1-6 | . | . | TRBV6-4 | CASRTQQGGNSPLHF | TGTGCCAGCAGAACCCAACAGGGTGGTAATTCACCCCTCCACTTT
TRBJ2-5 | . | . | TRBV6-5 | CASSYSKTAQETQYF | TGTGCCAGCAGTTACTCGAAAACTGCTCAAGAGACCCAGTACTTC
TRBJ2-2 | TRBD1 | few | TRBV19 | CASSPTGAIGELFF | TGTGCCAGTAGCCCGACAGGGGCTATCGGGGAGCTGTTTTTT
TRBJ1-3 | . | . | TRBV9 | CASSVDPMGQGFGNTIYF | TGTGCCAGCAGCGTAGACCCAATGGGGCAGGGGTTCGGAAACACCATATATTTT
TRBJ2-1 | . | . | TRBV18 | CASSSGLSWFF | TGTGCCAGCTCATCGGGACTCTCGTGGTTCTTC
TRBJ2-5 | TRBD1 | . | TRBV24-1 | CATSDLGTGNQETQYF | TGTGCCACCAGTGATTTGGGGACAGGGAACCAAGAGACCCAGTACTTC
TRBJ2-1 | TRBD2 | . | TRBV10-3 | CAISDPGLAGGQEFF | TGTGCCATCAGTGACCCTGGACTAGCGGGAGGCCAGGAGTTCTTC